The next 23 T cell receptor beta chains were all read from a single sample in a study of identical twins. Each CDR3 protein is one row after TCRdb ran MiXCR on the 5' RACE reads. The data hold about 530,000 distinct CDR3 sequences, with roughly 15% observed a single time. These same data were also listed under a study on yellow fever vaccine responses in identical twins.

Sequenced material: CD4+ T cells sorted from blood. Receptors originate from a woman younger than 35 in good health.

This clonotype showed up just a few times. This chain connects TRBV6-1 to TRBJ2-1, with 10 bases lining up with TRBD2. Germline V gene lookup returns CDR1 MNHNS and CDR2 SASEGT. V dropped 3 bases and J dropped 5; count of bases not matched to a gene: 7. The CDR3 totals 16 residues. The CDR3 nucleotides read TGTGCCAGCAGTGACCCCGGGACTAGCGCTAACAATGAGCAGTTCTTC. It translates to CASSDPGTSANNEQFF.

This chain connects TRBV28 to TRBJ2-7, with 10 positions matching TRBD2. CDR1 and CDR2 from the germline V gene are MDHEN and SYDVKM. The CDR3 runs to 13 residues. Trimming took 5 bases from V and 4 from J; bases not matched to a gene: 2. The CDR3 nucleotides are TGTGCCAGCAGTGGTAGCGGGAGGTACGAGCAGTACTTC. Protein: CASSGSGRYEQYF.

This clonotype was observed at least ten times. Compared with germline, one end of the junction differs, possibly owing to a read error. The chain recombines TRBV7-9 with TRBJ2-1; 9 bases agree with TRBD1. The CDR3 has 14 residues. The germline CDR1 and CDR2 sequences are SEHNR and FQNEAQ (reference sequence). Here the CDR3 reads CASSPGQGIDEQFF. As DNA, the CDR3 is TGCGCCAGCAGTCCGGGACAGGGTATAGATGAGCAGTTCTTC.

The J gene is TRBJ1-6, the V gene TRBV15; D might be TRBD1 (5 bases). The V end lost 0 bases, the J end lost 5 bases, and 20 bases lay between the germline ends. Germline-derived CDR1 and CDR2 are LNHNV and YYDKDF (reference sequence). The CDR3 has 19 residues. The CDR3 here is CATSRDPNFRVGDNSPLHF. For the CDR3, the DNA is TGTGCCACCAGCAGAGATCCGAATTTCAGGGTAGGGGATAATTCACCCCTCCACTTT.

The chain combines TRBV12-3 or TRBV12-4 with TRBJ2-3, with 9 positions matching TRBD2. V shed 4 bases, J shed 4 bases, and the junction held 9 bases outside the gene matches. This CDR3 region has 16 residues. The chain's CDR3 is CASSWGGRAGADTQYF. The CDR3 DNA is TGTGCCAGCAGTTGGGGCGGGAGGGCCGGGGCAGATACGCAGTATTTT.

There are a few counts of this clonotype. The chain combines TRBV12-3 or TRBV12-4 with TRBJ1-3, with D maybe TRBD1 (5 bases). The V gene lost 1 base and the J gene lost 0 bases, with 13 bases spanning the gap. The length of the CDR3 is 17 residues. CDR3 bases: TGTGCCAGCAGTTTAGGCCCCTTGGGGCTCTCTGGAAACACCATATATTTT. This codes for CASSLGPLGLSGNTIYF.

This clonotype was found a few times. The CDR3 nucleotides are TGTGCCATCTGTTTGGGGCTAGCGGGACCCACGGGCACAGATACGCAGTATTTT. It specifies CAICLGLAGPTGTDTQYF. The rearrangement uses TRBV12-3 or TRBV12-4 and TRBJ2-3, with 9 bases that match TRBD2. The CDR3 loop spans 18 amino acids. The junction had 18 bases not matched to a gene; V was cut back by 10 bases and J by 1 base.

This clonotype was found a few times. V is TRBV29-1 and J is TRBJ2-2; D is undetermined. The CDR3 length is 13 residues. From germline, CDR1 is SQVTM and CDR2 ANQGSEA. The V and J ends lost 4 bases and 3 bases respectively, with 9 bases between them. The CDR3 nucleotides read TGCAGCGTTGCCAGAACATACACCGGGGAGCTGTTTTTT. Encoded protein: CSVARTYTGELFF.

This clonotype was found a few times. The chain is built from TRBV12-3 or TRBV12-4 and TRBJ1-6, with TRBD1 as a possible D gene (6 bases). The CDR3 loop spans 15 amino acids. Trimming took 6 bases from V and 0 from J, leaving 9 bases between them. The CDR3 reads CASRGHSSYNSPLHF. The CDR3 DNA follows: TGTGCCAGCAGGGGACACAGCTCCTATAATTCACCCCTCCACTTT.

The rearrangement links TRBV6-5 to TRBJ2-1; the match to TRBD1 covers 7 bases. V trimming: 2 bases; J trimming: 4 bases; junction bases outside the gene matches: 5. The length of the CDR3 is 15 residues. The germline gives CDR1 MNHEY, CDR2 SVGAGI. The CDR3 DNA reads as TGTGCCAGCAGTTACACGGGACAGAAATACAATGAGCAGTTCTTC. Encoded protein: CASSYTGQKYNEQFF.

This clonotype was counted between two and nine times. The chain is built from TRBV29-1 and TRBJ2-1; D is possibly TRBD2 (6 bases). The V end was cut by 7 bases, the J end by 3 bases, with 13 bases between. The CDR3 has 13 amino acids. Germline V gene data show CDR1 as SQVTM and CDR2 as ANQGSEA. The CDR3 spells CSGSRGDYNEQFF. DNA of the CDR3: TGCAGCGGTTCGCGGGGCGACTACAATGAGCAGTTCTTC.

CDR3 DNA: TGTGCCAGCAGCTTAAGTAATAGCTACCCGCCACGAGAGACCCAGTACTTC. Amino acid sequence: CASSLSNSYPPRETQYF. This chain links TRBV7-9 with TRBJ2-5; D not certain. V was clipped by 2 bases and J by 4 bases, with 20 bases between them. This CDR3 is built from 17 residues. Per germline, CDR1 SEHNR and CDR2 FQNEAQ (reference sequence). The full variable domain, with the rest looked up from reference TRBV7-9 and TRBJ2-5, is DTGVSQNPRHKITKRGQNVTFRCDPISEHNRLYWYRQTLGQGPEFLTYFQNEAQLEKSRLLSDRFSAERPKGSFSTLEIQRTEQGDSAMYLCASSLSNSYPPRETQYFGPGTRLLVL.

The chain joins TRBV20-1 to TRBJ1-1, with D uncertain. This CDR3 spans 14 amino acids. CDR1 and CDR2 from the germline V gene are DFQATT and SNEGSKA (reference sequence). V dropped 5 bases and J dropped 1 base, with 14 bases sitting between them. The chain's CDR3 is CSAQTAIKNTEAFF. The CDR3 region has the DNA TGCAGTGCTCAAACGGCTATCAAGAACACTGAAGCTTTCTTT.

This clonotype was seen many times. The V call is TRBV10-3, the J call TRBJ1-5; D remains ambiguous. The V gene's germline CDR1 is ENHRY and CDR2 SYGVKD. CDR3 size: 14 residues. V was trimmed by 3 bases and J by 0 bases, leaving 6 bases between them. CDR3 bases: TGTGCCATCAGTGACACCGCTAGCAATCAGCCCCAGCATTTT. This encodes CAISDTASNQPQHF.

This clonotype was observed at least ten times. The chain links TRBV29-1 to TRBJ2-7; D not certain. Trimming shortened V by 4 bases and J by 0 bases, and 13 bases separated the two germline ends. CDR1 and CDR2 from the germline V gene are SQVTM and ANQGSEA. The CDR3 runs 14 residues. This CDR3 is CSVVRTESSYEQYF. In DNA form, the CDR3 reads TGCAGCGTTGTTCGGACCGAGAGCTCCTACGAGCAGTACTTC.

This clonotype was picked up a small number of times. This rearrangement joins TRBV20-1 to TRBJ2-1, with 10 bases fitting TRBD2. V was pared by 1 base and J by 3 bases, with 6 bases of the junction left unmatched. The length of the CDR3 is 16 residues. Germline V gene lookup returns CDR1 DFQATT and CDR2 SNEGSKA (reference sequence). The CDR3 here is CSARVASGSNYNEQFF. CDR3 sequence (DNA): TGCAGTGCTAGAGTGGCTAGCGGGAGTAACTACAATGAGCAGTTCTTC.

In DNA form, the CDR3 reads TGTGCCAGCAGTTCTACAGGGAGGGGAAACACCATATATTTT. The encoded protein is CASSSTGRGNTIYF. V gene TRBV6-5 combines with J gene TRBJ1-3; tentative D call: TRBD1 (6 bases). Per the germline V gene, CDR1 is MNHEY and CDR2 is SVGAGI. This CDR3 contains 14 residues. Trimming cost V 4 bases and J 4 bases, with 11 bases left between them.

This clonotype came up a few times. The J gene is TRBJ1-6, the V gene TRBV4-2; D not certain. The CDR3 length is 15 residues. Germline V lookup: CDR1 LGHNA, CDR2 YNFKEQ. Trimming cost V 1 base and J 7 bases, with 11 bases left between them. Here the CDR3 DNA reads TGTGCCAGCAGCCAAGGGTTCCGGGAGAATTCACCCCTCCACTTT. Protein: CASSQGFRENSPLHF.

The rearrangement joins TRBV12-3 or TRBV12-4 to TRBJ2-2; D remains unclear. V was cut by 5 bases and J by 1 base, with 11 bases left in between. This CDR3 has 15 residues. CDR3 nucleotides: TGTGCCAGCAGTGTTACTTCATGGAACACCGGGGAGCTGTTTTTT. This gives the protein CASSVTSWNTGELFF.

This clonotype was seen repeatedly, ten times or more. The rearrangement links TRBV5-1 to TRBJ1-6, with D tentatively TRBD1 (5 bases). Germline values: CDR1 SGHRS, CDR2 YFSETQ. V was clipped by 0 bases and J by 7 bases, with 8 bases between them. This CDR3 region has 14 residues. In DNA form, the CDR3 reads TGCGCCAGCAGCTTGGGACAGCCCAATTCACCCCTCCACTTT. This gives the protein CASSLGQPNSPLHF.

The rearrangement joins TRBV28 to TRBJ1-1; maybe TRBD1 (5 bases). Germline assignment: CDR1 MDHEN and CDR2 SYDVKM. The CDR3 sequence is 15 residues long. V was shortened by 7 bases and J by 1 base, with 16 bases between the two germline ends. CDR3 sequence: CASTNAPGGNTEAFF. The DNA of the CDR3 is TGTGCCAGCACCAACGCCCCTGGGGGGAACACTGAAGCTTTCTTT.

This clonotype showed up many times. The chain links TRBV28 to TRBJ1-1; TRBD1 matches 9 bases. In germline, CDR1 is MDHEN, CDR2 SYDVKM. V shed 5 bases, J shed 0 bases, and the junction held 7 bases outside the gene matches. The CDR3 is 16 residues long. CDR3 residues: CASSGQGLTMNTEAFF. The CDR3 DNA sequence: TGTGCCAGCAGTGGACAGGGGCTGACAATGAACACTGAAGCTTTCTTT.

This clonotype was picked up a small number of times. This chain links TRBV7-6 with TRBJ1-1; D is possibly TRBD1 (5 bases). V lost 2 bases and J lost 1, with 11 bases in between. CDR1 and CDR2 from the germline V gene are SGHVS and FNYEAQ. The CDR3 totals 15 residues. CDR3 amino acids: CASSLSQGQNTEAFF. Written as DNA, the CDR3 is TGTGCCAGCAGCTTATCTCAGGGTCAGAACACTGAAGCTTTCTTT.